This T cell receptor beta chain was documented in a study of T-cell memory formation after mild COVID-19. Study summary: Largely donor-specific sequence clusters came from two donors.

Study results and caveats: Cross-reactive memory apparently joined, as some responding clones appeared in pre-infection memory.

V gave up 0 bases and J gave up 7 bases, with 16 bases separating them. Germline assignment: CDR1 DFQATT and CDR2 SNEGSKA (reference sequence). The CDR3 runs 15 residues. TCRdb re-called the 5' RACE reads through MiXCR, storing one row per CDR3 protein. In the table there are about 360,000 distinct CDR3 sequences, 13% to 15% of which are singletons. Remarks on this clonotype: Its cognate antigen is unknown.

Sequenced input: PBMCs or a T cell subset sorted from them (not recorded which). The rearrangement joins TRBV20-1 to TRBJ2-1; D might be TRBD1 or TRBD2, each matching 5 bases. The sequence was obtained from a man between 18 and 35 years old who had mild COVID-19 (a few samples of this study predate the infection). Cell type and time point are not known. CDR3 amino acids: CSARDIGALGNEQFF. The CDR3 nucleotides read TGCAGTGCTAGAGATATCGGGGCGTTGGGGAATGAGCAGTTCTTC.